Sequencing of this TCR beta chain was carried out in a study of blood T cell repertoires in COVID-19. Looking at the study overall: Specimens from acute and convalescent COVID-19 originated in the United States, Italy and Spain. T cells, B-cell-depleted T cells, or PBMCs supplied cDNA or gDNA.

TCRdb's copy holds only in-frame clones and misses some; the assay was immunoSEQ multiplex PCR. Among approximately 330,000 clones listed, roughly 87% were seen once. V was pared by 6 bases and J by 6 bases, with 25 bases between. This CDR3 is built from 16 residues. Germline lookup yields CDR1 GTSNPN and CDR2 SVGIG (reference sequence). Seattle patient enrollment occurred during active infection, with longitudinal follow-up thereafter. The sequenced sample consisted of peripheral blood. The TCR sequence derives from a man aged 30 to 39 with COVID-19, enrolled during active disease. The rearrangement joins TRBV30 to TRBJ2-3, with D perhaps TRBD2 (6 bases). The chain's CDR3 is CACTRDSQGIGDTQYF. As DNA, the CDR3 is TGTGCCTGCACCCGGGACTCCCAGGGAATAGGGGATACGCAGTATTTT.